A selection of T cell receptor beta chains follows, all from one sample in a study of human T cells and chemical hapten exposure. Via MiXCR, TCRdb re-called the RACE reads, giving one row per CDR3 protein. The table lists tens of thousands of distinct CDR3 sequences, about 8.5% of them singletons. This sample comprised whole blood, obtained in connection with sensitization to the hapten diphenylcyclopropenone (DPC). These receptors were obtained from a woman aged 45-65 years with alopecia areata. Some clones in this sample may be carry-over from other donors' samples. Both conserved end residues are part of each CDR3. D genes are given only for firm matches. The size entry is marked missing in some rows and otherwise reads once, few, many or a size class.

cdr3_aa cdr3_nt d_call clone_size j_call v_call
CASSVGRTGIKFF TGTGCCAGCAGCGTAGGTCGGACAGGGATTAAGTTCTTC TRBD1 NA TRBJ2-1 TRBV9
CASSYDGADSYEQYF TGTGCCAGCAGTTACGATGGCGCAGACTCCTACGAGCAGTACTTC NA few TRBJ2-7 TRBV6-5
CASSFSAKSEKLFF TGTGCCAGCAGCTTTTCGGCCAAGAGTGAAAAACTGTTTTTT NA many TRBJ1-4 TRBV7-2
CASNSEVTDTQYF TGCGCCAGCAATAGCGAGGTCACAGATACGCAGTATTTT NA NA TRBJ2-3 TRBV10-1
CASSYSKTSGSTDTQYF TGTGCCAGCAGTTACTCGAAAACTAGCGGGAGCACAGATACGCAGTATTTT TRBD2 NA TRBJ2-3 TRBV6-6
CSVRTRSSYEQYF TGCAGCGTCCGGACAAGAAGCTCCTACGAGCAGTACTTC NA few TRBJ2-7 TRBV29-1
CASSVNRDNEQFF TGTGCCAGCAGCGTAAACAGGGACAATGAGCAGTTCTTC NA NA TRBJ2-1 TRBV11-2
CASSLNRGLPDTQYF TGCGCCAGCAGCTTGAATAGGGGATTGCCAGATACGCAGTATTTT NA few TRBJ2-3 TRBV5-1
CASSRGFGPLFEAFF TGTGCCAGCAGCAGAGGGTTTGGGCCACTCTTTGAAGCTTTCTTT NA many TRBJ1-1 TRBV5-6
CASSSTSGGPHEQYF TGTGCCAGCAGTTCAACTAGCGGGGGGCCCCACGAGCAGTACTTC TRBD2 few TRBJ2-7 TRBV2
CASSENGRATYEQYF TGTGCCAGCAGTGAAAACGGGAGGGCCACCTACGAGCAGTACTTC TRBD2 many TRBJ2-7 TRBV6-1